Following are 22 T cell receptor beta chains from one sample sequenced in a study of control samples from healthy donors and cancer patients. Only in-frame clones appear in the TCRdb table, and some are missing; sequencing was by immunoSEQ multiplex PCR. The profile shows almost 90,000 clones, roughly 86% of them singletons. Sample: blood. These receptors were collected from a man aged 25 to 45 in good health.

CDR3 bases: TGTGCCATCCATTTCTTTCTGTTCTTC. Translated, it gives CAIHFFLFF. V and J are TRBV10-3 and TRBJ2-1, with unresolved D. The CDR3 has 9 amino acids. The germline V gene has CDR1 ENHRY and CDR2 SYGVKD. The V and J ends lost 8 bases and 15 bases respectively, with 11 bases between them.

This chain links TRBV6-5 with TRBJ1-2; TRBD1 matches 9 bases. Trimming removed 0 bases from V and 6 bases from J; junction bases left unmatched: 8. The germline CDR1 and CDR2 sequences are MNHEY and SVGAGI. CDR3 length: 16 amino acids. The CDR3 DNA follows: TGTGCCAGCAGTTACTCTGGGACAGGGTATTCTGATGGCTACACCTTC. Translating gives CASSYSGTGYSDGYTF.

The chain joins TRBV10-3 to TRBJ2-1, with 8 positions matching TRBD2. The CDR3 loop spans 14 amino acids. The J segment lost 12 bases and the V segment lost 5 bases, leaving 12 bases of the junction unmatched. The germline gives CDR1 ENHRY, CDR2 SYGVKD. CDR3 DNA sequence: TGTGCCATCAGTCCAGCGGGGGACCCGTGGGGGCAGTTCTTC. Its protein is CAISPAGDPWGQFF.

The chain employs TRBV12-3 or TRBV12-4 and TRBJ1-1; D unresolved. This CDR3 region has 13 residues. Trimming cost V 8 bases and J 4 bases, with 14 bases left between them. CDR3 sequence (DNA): TGTGCCAGCGGGAGCCTATCTCTCACTGAAGCTTTCTTT. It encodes CASGSLSLTEAFF.

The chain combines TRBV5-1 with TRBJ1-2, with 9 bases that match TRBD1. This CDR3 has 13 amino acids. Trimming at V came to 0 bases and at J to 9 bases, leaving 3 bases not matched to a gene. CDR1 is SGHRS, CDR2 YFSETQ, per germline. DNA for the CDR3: TGCGCCAGCAGCTTGGGGGACAGGGTTAGCTACACCTTC. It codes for CASSLGDRVSYTF. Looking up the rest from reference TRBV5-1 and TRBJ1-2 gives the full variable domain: KAGVTQTPRYLIKTRGQQVTLSCSPISGHRSVSWYQQTPGQGLQFLFEYFSETQRNKGNFPGRFSGRQFSNSRSEMNVSTLELGDSALYLCASSLGDRVSYTFGSGTRLTVV.

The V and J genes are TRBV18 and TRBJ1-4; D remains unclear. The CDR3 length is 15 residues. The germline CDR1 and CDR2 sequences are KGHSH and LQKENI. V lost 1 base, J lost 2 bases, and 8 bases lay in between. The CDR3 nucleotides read TGTGCCAGCTCACCACTGAGTGGGACTAATGAAAAACTGTTTTTT. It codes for CASSPLSGTNEKLFF. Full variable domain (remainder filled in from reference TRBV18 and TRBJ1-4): NAGVMQNPRHLVRRRGQEARLRCSPMKGHSHVYWYRQLPEEGLKFMVYLQKENIIDESGMPKERFSAEFPKEGPSILRIQQVVRGDSAAYFCASSPLSGTNEKLFFGSGTQLSVL.

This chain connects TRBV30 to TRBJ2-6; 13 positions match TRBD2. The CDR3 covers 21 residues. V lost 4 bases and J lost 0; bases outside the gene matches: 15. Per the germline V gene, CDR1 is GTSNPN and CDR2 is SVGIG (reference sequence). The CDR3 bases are TGTGCCTGGACCCTCCAGCCGGGACTAGCGGGACTAAGCTCTGGGGCCAACGTCCTGACTTTC. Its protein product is CAWTLQPGLAGLSSGANVLTF.

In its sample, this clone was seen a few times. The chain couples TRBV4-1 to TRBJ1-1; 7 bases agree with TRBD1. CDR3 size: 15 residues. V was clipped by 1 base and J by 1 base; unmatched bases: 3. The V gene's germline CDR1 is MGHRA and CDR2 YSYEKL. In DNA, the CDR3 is TGCGCCAGCAGCCAAGGCCGACAGGGGAACACTGAAGCTTTCTTT. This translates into CASSQGRQGNTEAFF.

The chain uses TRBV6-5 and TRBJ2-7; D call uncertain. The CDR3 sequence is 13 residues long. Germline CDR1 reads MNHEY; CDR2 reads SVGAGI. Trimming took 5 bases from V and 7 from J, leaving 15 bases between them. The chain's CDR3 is CASSQPASREQYF. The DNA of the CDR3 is TGTGCCAGCAGTCAACCGGCCAGCCGGGAGCAGTACTTC.

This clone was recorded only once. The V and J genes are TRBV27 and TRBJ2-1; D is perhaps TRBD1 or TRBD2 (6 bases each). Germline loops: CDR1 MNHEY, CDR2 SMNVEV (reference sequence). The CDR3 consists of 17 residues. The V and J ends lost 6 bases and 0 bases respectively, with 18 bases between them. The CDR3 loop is CASSRSLKGGSYNEQFF. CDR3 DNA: TGTGCCAGCAGCCGTAGTTTAAAGGGGGGCTCCTACAATGAGCAGTTCTTC.

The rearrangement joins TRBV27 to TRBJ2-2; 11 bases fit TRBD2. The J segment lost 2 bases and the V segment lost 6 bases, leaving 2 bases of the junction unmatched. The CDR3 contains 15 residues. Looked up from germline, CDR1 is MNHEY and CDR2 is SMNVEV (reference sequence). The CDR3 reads CASRLAGANTGELFF. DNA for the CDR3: TGTGCCAGCAGACTAGCGGGGGCCAACACCGGGGAGCTGTTTTTT.

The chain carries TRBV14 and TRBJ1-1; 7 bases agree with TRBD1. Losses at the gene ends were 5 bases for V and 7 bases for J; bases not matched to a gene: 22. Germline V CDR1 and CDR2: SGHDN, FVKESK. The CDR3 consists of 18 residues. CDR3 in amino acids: CASSKGGGYRGAIGEAFF. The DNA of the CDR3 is TGTGCCAGCAGCAAAGGAGGAGGGTACAGGGGAGCTATTGGTGAAGCTTTCTTT.

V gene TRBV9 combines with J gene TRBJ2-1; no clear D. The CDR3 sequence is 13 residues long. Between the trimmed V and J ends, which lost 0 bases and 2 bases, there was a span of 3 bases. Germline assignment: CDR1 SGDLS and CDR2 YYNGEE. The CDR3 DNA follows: TGTGCCAGCAGCGTAGGGGCCTACAATGAGCAGTTCTTC. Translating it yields CASSVGAYNEQFF.

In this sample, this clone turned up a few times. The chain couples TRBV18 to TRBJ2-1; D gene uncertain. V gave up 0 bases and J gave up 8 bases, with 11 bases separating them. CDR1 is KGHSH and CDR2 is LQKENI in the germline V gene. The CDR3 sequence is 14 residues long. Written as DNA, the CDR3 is TGTGCCAGCTCACCACCCTCTTCTCAAGATGAGCAGTTCTTC. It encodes CASSPPSSQDEQFF. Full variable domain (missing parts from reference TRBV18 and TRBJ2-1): NAGVMQNPRHLVRRRGQEARLRCSPMKGHSHVYWYRQLPEEGLKFMVYLQKENIIDESGMPKERFSAEFPKEGPSILRIQQVVRGDSAAYFCASSPPSSQDEQFFGPGTRLTVL.

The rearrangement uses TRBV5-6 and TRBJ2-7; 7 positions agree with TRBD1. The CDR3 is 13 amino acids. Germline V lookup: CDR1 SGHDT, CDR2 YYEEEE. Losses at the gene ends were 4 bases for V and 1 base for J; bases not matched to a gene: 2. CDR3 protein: CASSHRGSYEQYF. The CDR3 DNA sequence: TGTGCCAGCAGCCACAGGGGTTCCTACGAGCAGTACTTC.

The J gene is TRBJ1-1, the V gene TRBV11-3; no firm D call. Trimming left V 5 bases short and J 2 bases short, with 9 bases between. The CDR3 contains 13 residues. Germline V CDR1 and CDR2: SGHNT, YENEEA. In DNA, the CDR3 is TGTGCCAGCAGCCCCGACCTAAACACTGAAGCTTTCTTT. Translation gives CASSPDLNTEAFF.

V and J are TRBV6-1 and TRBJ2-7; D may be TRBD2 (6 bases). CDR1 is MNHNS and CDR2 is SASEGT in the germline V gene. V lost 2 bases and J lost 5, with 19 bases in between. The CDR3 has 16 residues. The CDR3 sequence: CASSEYRDWHRHEQYV. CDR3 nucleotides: TGTGCCAGCAGTGAATACCGGGACTGGCACCGCCACGAGCAGTACGTC.

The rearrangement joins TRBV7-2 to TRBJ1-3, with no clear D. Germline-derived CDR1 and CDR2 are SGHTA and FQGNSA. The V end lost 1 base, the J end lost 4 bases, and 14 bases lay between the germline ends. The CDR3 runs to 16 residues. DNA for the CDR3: TGTGCCAGCAGCTTAGGTGACCCGGGTGCGGGAAACACCATATATTTT. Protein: CASSLGDPGAGNTIYF.

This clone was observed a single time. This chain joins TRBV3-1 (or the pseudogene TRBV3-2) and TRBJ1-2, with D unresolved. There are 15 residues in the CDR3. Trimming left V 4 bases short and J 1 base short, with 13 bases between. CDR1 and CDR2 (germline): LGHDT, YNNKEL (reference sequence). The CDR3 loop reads CASSLDPALNYGYTF. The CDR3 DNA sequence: TGTGCCAGCAGCCTGGACCCGGCCCTTAACTATGGCTACACCTTC.

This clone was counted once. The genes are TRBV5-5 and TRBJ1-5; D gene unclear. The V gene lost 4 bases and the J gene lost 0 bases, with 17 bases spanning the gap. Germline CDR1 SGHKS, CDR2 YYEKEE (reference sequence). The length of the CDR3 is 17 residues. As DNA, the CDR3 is TGTGCCAGCAGCCTAGCGCCTCCGGGGAATAGCAATCAGCCCCAGCATTTT. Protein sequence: CASSLAPPGNSNQPQHF. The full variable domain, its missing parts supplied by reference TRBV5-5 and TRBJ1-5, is DAGVTQSPTHLIKTRGQQVTLRCSPISGHKSVSWYQQVLGQGPQFIFQYYEKEERGRGNFPDRFSARQFPNYSSELNVNALLLGDSALYLCASSLAPPGNSNQPQHFGDGTRLSIL.

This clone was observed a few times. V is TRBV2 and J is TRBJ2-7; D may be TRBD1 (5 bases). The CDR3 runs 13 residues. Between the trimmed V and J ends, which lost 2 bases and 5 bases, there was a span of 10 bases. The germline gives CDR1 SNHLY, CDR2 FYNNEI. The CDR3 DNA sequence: TGTGCCAGCAGTGAAACAGGCTACCACGAGCAGTACTTC. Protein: CASSETGYHEQYF. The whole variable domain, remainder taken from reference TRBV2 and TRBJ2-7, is EPEVTQTPSHQVTQMGQEVILRCVPISNHLYFYWYRQILGQKVEFLVSFYNNEISEKSEIFDDQFSVERPDGSNFTLKIRSTKLEDSAMYFCASSETGYHEQYFGPGTRLTVT.

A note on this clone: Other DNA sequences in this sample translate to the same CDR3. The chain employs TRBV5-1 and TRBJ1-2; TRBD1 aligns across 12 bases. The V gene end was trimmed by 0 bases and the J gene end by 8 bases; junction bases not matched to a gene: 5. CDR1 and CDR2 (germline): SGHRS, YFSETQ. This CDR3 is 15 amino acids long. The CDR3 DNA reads TGCGCCAGCAGCTTGGAGGGACAGGGGGCTGGCGGCTACACCTTC. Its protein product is CASSLEGQGAGGYTF.